These 14 T cell receptor beta chains came from one sample sequenced in a study of CD8 T cells in Susac syndrome (dated by TCRdb to the late 2010s). Libraries were prepared through the immunoSEQ multiplex PCR assay. RNA was extracted with the RNeasy kit and roughly 0.5 to 1 ug was reverse transcribed using random hexamers. Starting from the raw public reads, TCRdb applied fastp trimming at Q25, assembled clones with MiXCR and retained in-frame beta chains. Each CDR3 protein gets just one entry, which takes the most common genes and DNA from the rows behind it. The sample table lists a few hundred thousand distinct CDR3 sequences, 92% of them with a count of one. 0.065% of the sample is held by the ten biggest clonotypes. The sample comprised CD4+ T cells from PBMCs. Receptors originate from a human donor with multiple sclerosis.

The rearrangement joins TRBV20-1 to TRBJ2-1; D tentatively reads TRBD1 or TRBD2 (5 bases each). The CDR3 loop spans 14 amino acids. The germline V gene has CDR1 DFQATT and CDR2 SNEGSKA (reference sequence). The germline V and J ends were trimmed by 6 bases and 3 bases, with 15 bases remaining between them. CDR3: CSAIGTAYYNEQFF. CDR3 DNA sequence: TGCAGTGCCATTGGGACGGCTTACTACAATGAGCAGTTCTTC.

Comments on this clonotype: The junction departs from germline at one end; a sequencing error may be responsible. The J gene is TRBJ2-7, the V gene TRBV7-2, with D possibly being TRBD2 (6 bases). The length of the CDR3 is 15 residues. From germline, CDR1 is SGHTA and CDR2 FQGNSA. CDR3 sequence (DNA): TGTGCCAGCAGCTTAAGGGTAGCGGACTCCTACGGGCAGTACTTC. This encodes CASSLRVADSYGQYF.

The gene calls are TRBV4-1 and TRBJ2-1, with no clear D. The V end was cut by 3 bases, the J end by 6 bases, with 12 bases between. The CDR3 length is 14 residues. The V gene's germline CDR1 is MGHRA and CDR2 YSYEKL. Here the CDR3 reads CASSHPLVSNEQFF. The CDR3 nucleotides are TGCGCCAGCAGCCACCCTCTAGTTTCCAATGAGCAGTTCTTC.

This rearrangement joins TRBV5-1 to TRBJ1-1; 7 bases fit TRBD1. Trimming took 0 bases from V and 4 from J; bases not matched to a gene: 6. The germline gives CDR1 SGHRS, CDR2 YFSETQ. The CDR3 consists of 15 residues. CDR3 sequence reads: CASSLVGRGATEAFF. The CDR3 DNA sequence: TGCGCCAGCAGCTTGGTGGGCAGGGGGGCCACTGAAGCTTTCTTT.

The rearrangement uses TRBV27 and TRBJ2-5, with 10 nucleotides matching TRBD1. The length of the CDR3 is 14 residues. CDR1 is MNHEY, CDR2 SMNVEV, per germline (reference sequence). With V trimmed by 6 bases and J by 3 bases, 4 bases remained unmatched. This chain's CDR3 is CASREDRGKETQYF. CDR3 bases: TGTGCCAGCAGAGAGGACAGGGGGAAAGAGACCCAGTACTTC.

The J gene is TRBJ2-1, the V gene TRBV7-3; 10 bases match TRBD2. The CDR3 covers 15 residues. CDR1 SGHTA and CDR2 FQGTGA come from the germline V gene. Trimming removed 0 bases from V and 10 bases from J; junction bases left unmatched: 6. DNA for the CDR3: TGTGCCAGCAGCTTAACACTAGCGGGATATGGGGAGCAGTTCTTC. Amino acid sequence: CASSLTLAGYGEQFF.

The chain recombines TRBV7-9 with TRBJ1-1, with TRBD1 as a possible D gene (6 bases). Trimming shortened V by 11 bases and J by 0 bases, and 10 bases separated the two germline ends. The CDR3 runs 12 residues. Germline CDR1 and CDR2: SEHNR and FQNEAQ (reference sequence). The DNA of the CDR3 is TGTGCCGGAGGGGGGATGAACACTGAAGCTTTCTTT. Its translation: CAGGGMNTEAFF.

This sequence joins TRBV9 and TRBJ2-1; D might be TRBD1 (5 bases). The germline V gene has CDR1 SGDLS and CDR2 YYNGEE. V gave up 0 bases and J gave up 8 bases, with 18 bases separating them. CDR3 length: 16 residues. CDR3 in DNA: TGTGCCAGCAGCGTAGGGGGCGGTGCAGAGGCCGATGAGCAGTTCTTC. Translating gives CASSVGGGAEADEQFF.

This clonotype was observed a handful of times. This chain joins TRBV7-9 and TRBJ2-5; D gene uncertain. V was trimmed by 4 bases and J by 0 bases, leaving 12 bases between them. Germline CDR1 reads SEHNR; CDR2 reads FQNEAQ (reference sequence). This CDR3 has 15 amino acids. CDR3 amino acids: CASSSIGRHQETQYF. As DNA, the CDR3 is TGTGCCAGCAGCTCCATCGGACGGCACCAAGAGACCCAGTACTTC.

This chain links TRBV28 with TRBJ1-2; possible D gene TRBD1, 5 bases. CDR1 is MDHEN and CDR2 is SYDVKM in the germline V gene. The CDR3 is made up of 14 amino acids. V lost 3 bases, J lost 8 bases, and 16 bases lay in between. The CDR3 loop reads CASSFSGGTSGYTF. The CDR3 DNA reads TGTGCCAGCAGTTTTTCGGGGGGTACCAGCGGCTACACCTTC.

The gene calls are TRBV12-3 or TRBV12-4 and TRBJ2-2; unclear D gene. With 6 bases removed from V and 2 bases from J, the gap between germline ends came to 13 bases. The CDR3 extends over 15 amino acids. CDR3 bases: TGTGCCAGCAGAGTTGGACGGGTAAACACCGGGGAGCTGTTTTTT. This encodes CASRVGRVNTGELFF.

This chain uses TRBV7-9 with TRBJ1-2; TRBD1 might be the D (5 bases). The germline CDR1 and CDR2 sequences are SEHNR and FQNEAQ (reference sequence). The CDR3 has 13 amino acids. V was clipped by 1 base and J by 8 bases, with 11 bases between them. The CDR3 protein is CASSLDVTGGYTF. Written as DNA, the CDR3 is TGTGCCAGCAGCTTAGACGTAACAGGCGGCTACACCTTC. The variable domain in full, with the rest retrieved from reference TRBV7-9 and TRBJ1-2, is DTGVSQNPRHKITKRGQNVTFRCDPISEHNRLYWYRQTLGQGPEFLTYFQNEAQLEKSRLLSDRFSAERPKGSFSTLEIQRTEQGDSAMYLCASSLDVTGGYTFGSGTRLTVV.

The rearrangement joins TRBV29-1 to TRBJ2-1; 7 positions match TRBD2. The trim removed 5 bases at V and 7 bases at J, leaving 5 bases unmatched. The CDR3 has 12 amino acids. In germline, CDR1 is SQVTM, CDR2 ANQGSEA. This CDR3 is CSVTPAGNEQFF. The CDR3 DNA reads TGCAGCGTTACCCCAGCGGGGAATGAGCAGTTCTTC.

V usage is TRBV12-3 or TRBV12-4 and J usage is TRBJ2-4; no definite D call. The CDR3 consists of 12 residues. Trimming removed 3 bases from V and 13 bases from J, with 13 bases in between. In nucleotides, the CDR3 is TGTGCCAGCAGTTTGACACCGGGCCTCCAGTACTTC. Residues: CASSLTPGLQYF.